This TCR beta chain was obtained from a study of shared clonotypes between healthy human individuals (dated by TCRdb to about 2020). The study in broad terms: Two women and a few men aged 18 to 49 years were included in the cohort. For each donor, CD4 naive and CD4 memory were each given three plates, CD8 naive was given two plates, and CD8 memory was given one plate. The study deeply sequenced blood TCR repertoires of about five healthy adults to estimate repertoire size and the extent of clonotype sharing between individuals. Libraries were prepared and TCR repertoires were sequenced by different laboratories using diverse techniques, in order to increase sequencing depth and limit assay-specific biases. Between about 0.94 and 8.9 billion PBMCs per donor were obtained by leukapheresis.

To note about this clone: The target of this receptor is not known. Base quality data are lacking; no much larger clone is found one base away.

Overall study results and their limits: Pairwise subsampling indicated that sequencing depth was expected to affect the degree of clonotype sharing among donors. The small number of donors limited the genetic and exposure-history diversity represented. Clonotypes shared by all four sorted-subset donors showed higher generation probabilities than non-shared clonotypes. Larger estimated clonotype richness was generally found for naive subsets than for memory subsets. Incomplete sequencing was indicated by rarefaction of sorted-subset datasets, despite the large sequencing depth. Approximately 5% of naive CD4, 3% to 3.5% of naive CD8, approximately 2% of memory CD4, and around 0.42% of memory CD8 clonotypes were shared across several donors. Sampling was restricted to blood, and TCR repertoires in tissues likely differ from the TCR repertoires found in blood.

Including cysteine and phenylalanine, the CDR3 has 17 amino acids. Only the CDR3 region is kept as DNA, spanning 51 bases read in frame from base 1. Sequences LGHNA (CDR1) and YSLEER (CDR2) are obtained from the germline V gene. V ends up 0 bases short and J 2 bases short, with an unmatched junction base count of 7. TCR CDR3 regions were amplified from genomic DNA by multiplex PCR using the deep immunoSEQ assay. Extracted genomic DNA from each cell subset was spread evenly across all wells of several immunoSEQ 96-well plates, with each plate serving as a replicate. For sorted subsets, roughly 200 ng of genomic DNA, equivalent to roughly 30,000 T cell genomes, went into each replicate PCR. The purified libraries were quantified using a Qubit 3.0 fluorometer, sized with a Bioanalyzer 2100, and then quantified again using the KAPA Library Quantification kit. A separate single-read 150-cycle Illumina NextSeq 550 flow cell was used to sequence each immunoSEQ 96-well plate. On the study's bioinformatics: Because only junctional sequences without quality scores were contained in the immunoSEQ output, filtering matching that applied to full-length reads could not be performed. Sequences were annotated with PyIR, a Python wrapper for IgBLAST v1.9, and V/J genes and CDR3 were assigned using IMGT germline references. Reads were removed for weak V/J assignments (E-value above 1e-6), missing CDR3, stop codons, out-of-frame junctions, or ambiguous translated residues. A V3J clonotype was defined by an identical inferred V gene, J gene, and CDR3 amino acid sequence. The percentage overlap between two repertoires was calculated by dividing the number of shared unique clonotypes by the size of the smaller repertoire. RTK rarefaction, the Chao1 estimator, and Recon v2.1 estimates of unobserved clonotypes were used to assess repertoire richness. Generation probabilities were computed with OLGA for all TCRbeta clonotypes obtained by the gDNA method from four donors. The table was pulled from immuneACCESS by TCRdb, which kept in-frame rearrangements only. Such tables lose some clones; where checked, under half of the loss comes from unresolved V genes, and the rest has no known cause. V and J calls and clone size come straight from that table; D and trimming were deduced from the DNA. The sample table contains approximately 2,000,000 clones; only one count was recorded for about nine tenths of them. Jointly, the top ten make up 0.3% to 0.4% of the sample.

Donors were healthy HIV-negative adults with no recently reported acute infections or vaccinations. Every donor was a Caucasian adult residing in Nashville, Tennessee, USA. CD4+ T cells were enriched by magnetic negative selection, after which naive cells were positively selected on CD45RA and the negative fraction was taken as the memory subset. After blood collection by leukapheresis, PBMCs were isolated using Ficoll-Histopaque density gradient centrifugation and then cryopreserved in the vapor phase of liquid nitrogen. Analytical flow cytometry was used to check the purity and quantity of every magnetically sorted T cell population. Each sorted fraction had its genomic DNA isolated and then quantified by UV absorbance on a Nanodrop 2000c.

Sequencing was carried out using naive CD4+ T cells from PBMCs. The cell subset or site label on this specimen signifies: CD45RA+ positively selected. Recombination connected TRBV4-3 to TRBJ2-3, with 8 junctional bases fitting TRBD2. This TCR derives from a man younger than 30 in good health. Some clones in this sample may be carry-over from other donors' samples. The base sequence is TGCGCCAGCAGCCAAGAACCGGCTAGCGGGCTCACAGATACGCAGTATTTT. Translated, it reads CASSQEPASGLTDTQYF.